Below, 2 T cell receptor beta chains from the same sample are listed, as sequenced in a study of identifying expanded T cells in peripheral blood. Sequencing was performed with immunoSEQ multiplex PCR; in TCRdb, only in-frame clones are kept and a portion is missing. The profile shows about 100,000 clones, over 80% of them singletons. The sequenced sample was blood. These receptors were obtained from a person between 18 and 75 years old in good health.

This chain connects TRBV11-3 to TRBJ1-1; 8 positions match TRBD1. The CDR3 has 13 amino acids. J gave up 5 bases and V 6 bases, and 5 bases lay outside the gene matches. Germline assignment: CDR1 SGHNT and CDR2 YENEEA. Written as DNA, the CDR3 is TGTGCCAGCAGAGGACAGGGCCAAACTGAAGCTTTCTTT. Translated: CASRGQGQTEAFF.

The DNA of the CDR3 is TGTGCCAGCAGCGGCAGGGGACAGACCCAGTACTTC. It translates to CASSGRGQTQYF. The V gene is TRBV2, the J gene TRBJ2-5; TRBD1 might be the D (6 bases). Germline V CDR1 and CDR2: SNHLY, FYNNEI. Trimming removed 6 bases from V and 6 bases from J, with 11 bases in between. CDR3 length: 12 amino acids.